This T cell receptor (beta chain) was observed in a study of early stage breast cancer tumors. Trimming at V came to 2 bases and at J to 3 bases, leaving 6 bases not matched to a gene. The CDR3 is 15 amino acids. The germline V gene encodes CDR1 KGHSH and CDR2 LQKENI. The assay was immunoSEQ multiplex PCR, and TCRdb's table has in-frame clones only and misses some. This sample has more than 65,000 clones, with approximately 80% found just once. This chain connects TRBV18 to TRBJ2-7; 8 nucleotides agree with TRBD2. This clonotype originated in a middle-aged person with breast cancer. The material sequenced was blood. The CDR3 here is CASSPSGGARYEQYF. CDR3 coding DNA: TGTGCCAGCTCACCATCCGGGGGGGCCCGCTACGAGCAGTACTTC.